This TCR beta chain was captured by sequencing in a study of cytomegalovirus exposure and HLA in healthy donors. Broader study findings: In the analysis, some V segments, TRBV6-2 and TRBV6-3 included, were excluded as indistinguishable.

V trimming: 4 bases; J trimming: 8 bases; junction bases outside the gene matches: 15. The CDR3 extends over 17 amino acids. From germline, CDR1 is LNHDA and CDR2 SQIVND (reference sequence). This PCR relied on a set of 60 Vbeta primers and 13 Jbeta primers. Using immunoSEQ multiplex PCR, the repertoire was profiled, and TCRdb retains in-frame clones only, with some absent. The top ten clones hold 13% of a sample with fewer than 130,000 clones, about 80% of them seen once. A note on this clone: The antigen is not known.

The J gene is TRBJ2-1, the V gene TRBV19, with TRBD2 matching 9 bases. The sequence derives from a man younger than 45 in good health and CMV-seropositive. Sequencing input: PBMCs. The CDR3 protein is CASSTPPGGGGAYEQFF. CDR3 bases: TGTGCCAGTAGTACGCCCCCGGGGGGCGGGGGGGCCTATGAGCAGTTCTTC. The whole variable domain, remainder taken from reference TRBV19 and TRBJ2-1, is DGGITQSPKYLFRKEGQNVTLSCEQNLNHDAMYWYRQDPGQGLRLIYYSQIVNDFQKGDIAEGYSVSREKKESFPLTVTSAQKNPTAFYLCASSTPPGGGGAYEQFFGPGTRLTVL.